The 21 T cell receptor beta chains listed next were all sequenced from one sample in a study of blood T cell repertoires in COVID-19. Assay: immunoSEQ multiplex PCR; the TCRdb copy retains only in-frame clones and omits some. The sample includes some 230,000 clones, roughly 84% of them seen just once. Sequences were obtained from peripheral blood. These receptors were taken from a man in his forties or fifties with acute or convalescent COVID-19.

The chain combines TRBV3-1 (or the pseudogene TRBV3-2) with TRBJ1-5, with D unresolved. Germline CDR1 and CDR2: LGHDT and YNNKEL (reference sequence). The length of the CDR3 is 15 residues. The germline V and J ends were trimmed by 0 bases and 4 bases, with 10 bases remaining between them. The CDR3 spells CASSQDLRENQPQHF. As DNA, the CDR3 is TGTGCCAGCAGCCAAGATTTGAGGGAGAATCAGCCCCAGCATTTT.

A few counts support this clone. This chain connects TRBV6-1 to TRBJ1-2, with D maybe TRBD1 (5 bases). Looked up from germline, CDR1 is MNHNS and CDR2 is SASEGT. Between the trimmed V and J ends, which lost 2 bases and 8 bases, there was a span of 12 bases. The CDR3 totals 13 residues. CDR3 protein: CASSEWTNSGYTF. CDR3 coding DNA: TGTGCCAGCAGTGAATGGACAAACAGCGGCTACACCTTC.

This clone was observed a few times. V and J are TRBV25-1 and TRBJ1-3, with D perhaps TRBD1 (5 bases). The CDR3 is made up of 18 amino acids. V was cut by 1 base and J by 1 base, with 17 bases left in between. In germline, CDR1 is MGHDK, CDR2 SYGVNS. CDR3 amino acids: CASSELGAGTISGNTIYF. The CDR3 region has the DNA TGTGCCAGCAGTGAATTAGGGGCAGGCACTATATCTGGAAACACCATATATTTT.

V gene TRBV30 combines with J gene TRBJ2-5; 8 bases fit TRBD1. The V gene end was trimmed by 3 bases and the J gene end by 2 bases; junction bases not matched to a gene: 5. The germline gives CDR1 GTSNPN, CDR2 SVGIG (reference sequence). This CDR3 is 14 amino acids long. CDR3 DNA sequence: TGTGCCTGGAGGGACAGGGTTGGGCAAGAGACCCAGTACTTC. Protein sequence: CAWRDRVGQETQYF.

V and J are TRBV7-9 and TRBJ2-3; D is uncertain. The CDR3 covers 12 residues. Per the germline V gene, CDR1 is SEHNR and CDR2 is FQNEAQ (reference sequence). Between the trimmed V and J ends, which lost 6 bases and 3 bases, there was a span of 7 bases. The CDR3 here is CASSFSTDTQYF. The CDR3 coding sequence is TGTGCCAGCAGTTTTTCAACAGATACGCAGTATTTT.

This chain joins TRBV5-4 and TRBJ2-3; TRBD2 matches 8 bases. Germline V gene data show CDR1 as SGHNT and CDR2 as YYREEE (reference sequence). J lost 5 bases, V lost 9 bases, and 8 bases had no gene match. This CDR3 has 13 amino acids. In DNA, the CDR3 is TGTGCCACCTCGGGGGGGCAAGGAGATACGCAGTATTTT. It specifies CATSGGQGDTQYF.

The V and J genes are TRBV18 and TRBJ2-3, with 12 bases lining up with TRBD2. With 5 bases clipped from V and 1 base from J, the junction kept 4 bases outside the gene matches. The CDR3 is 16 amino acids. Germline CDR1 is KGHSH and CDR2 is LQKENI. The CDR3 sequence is CASSSGLAGGTDTQYF. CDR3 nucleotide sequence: TGTGCCAGCTCATCGGGACTAGCGGGTGGCACAGATACGCAGTATTTT.

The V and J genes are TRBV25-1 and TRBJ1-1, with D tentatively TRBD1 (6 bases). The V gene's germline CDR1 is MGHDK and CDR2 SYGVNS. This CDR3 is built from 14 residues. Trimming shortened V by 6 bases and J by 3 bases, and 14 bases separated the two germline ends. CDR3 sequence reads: CASRRGGVHTEAFF. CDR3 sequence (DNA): TGTGCCAGCAGGAGAGGGGGGGTTCACACTGAAGCTTTCTTT.

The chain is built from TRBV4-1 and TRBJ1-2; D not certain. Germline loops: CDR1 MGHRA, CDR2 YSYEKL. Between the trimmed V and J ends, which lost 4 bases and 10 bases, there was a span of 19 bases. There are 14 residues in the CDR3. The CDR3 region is CASSLLSIGTDYTF. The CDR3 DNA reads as TGCGCCAGCAGCCTCCTCTCAATCGGTACAGACTACACCTTC.

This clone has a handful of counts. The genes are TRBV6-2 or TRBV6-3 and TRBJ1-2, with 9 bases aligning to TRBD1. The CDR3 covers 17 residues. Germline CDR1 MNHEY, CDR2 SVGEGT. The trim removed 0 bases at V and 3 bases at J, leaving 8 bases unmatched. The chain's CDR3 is CASSYSTRQGEYYGYTF. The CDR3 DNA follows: TGTGCCAGCAGTTACTCCACGAGACAGGGGGAATACTATGGCTACACCTTC.

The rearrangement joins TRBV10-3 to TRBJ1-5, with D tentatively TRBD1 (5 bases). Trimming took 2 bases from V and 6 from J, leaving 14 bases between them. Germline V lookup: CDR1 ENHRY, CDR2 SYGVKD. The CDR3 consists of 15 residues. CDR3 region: CAISEVGGGGQPQHF. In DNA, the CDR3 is TGTGCCATCAGTGAGGTGGGGGGAGGAGGTCAGCCCCAGCATTTT.

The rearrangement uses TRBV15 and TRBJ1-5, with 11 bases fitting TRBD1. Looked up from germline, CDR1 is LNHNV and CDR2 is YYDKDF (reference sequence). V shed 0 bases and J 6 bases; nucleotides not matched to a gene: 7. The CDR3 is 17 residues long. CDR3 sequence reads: CATSRDLGTGGSQPQHF. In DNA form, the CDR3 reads TGTGCCACCAGCAGAGATCTAGGGACAGGGGGAAGTCAGCCCCAGCATTTT.

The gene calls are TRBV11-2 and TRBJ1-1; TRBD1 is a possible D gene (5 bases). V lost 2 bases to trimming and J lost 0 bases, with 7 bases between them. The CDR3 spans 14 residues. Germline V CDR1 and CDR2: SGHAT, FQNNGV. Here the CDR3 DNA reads TGTGCCAGCAGCTTACGACAGTTGAACACTGAAGCTTTCTTT. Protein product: CASSLRQLNTEAFF.

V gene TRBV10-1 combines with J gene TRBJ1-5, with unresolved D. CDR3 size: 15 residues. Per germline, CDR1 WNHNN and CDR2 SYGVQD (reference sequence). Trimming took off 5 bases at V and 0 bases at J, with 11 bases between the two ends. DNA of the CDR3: TGCGCCAGCAGTCGCCGGGGAGATAGCAATCAGCCCCAGCATTTT. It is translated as CASSRRGDSNQPQHF.

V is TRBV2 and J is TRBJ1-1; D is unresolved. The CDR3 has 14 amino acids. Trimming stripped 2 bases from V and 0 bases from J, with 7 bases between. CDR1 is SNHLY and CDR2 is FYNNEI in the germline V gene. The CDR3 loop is CASSENLVNTEAFF. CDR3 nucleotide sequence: TGTGCCAGCAGTGAAAACTTGGTGAACACTGAAGCTTTCTTT.

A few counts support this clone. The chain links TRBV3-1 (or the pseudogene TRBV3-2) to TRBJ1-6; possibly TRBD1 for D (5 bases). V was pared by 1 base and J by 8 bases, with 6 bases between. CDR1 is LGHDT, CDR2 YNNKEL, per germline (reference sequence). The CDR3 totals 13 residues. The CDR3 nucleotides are TGTGCCAGCAGCCAAGGGGGGGATTCACCCCTCCACTTT. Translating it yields CASSQGGDSPLHF.

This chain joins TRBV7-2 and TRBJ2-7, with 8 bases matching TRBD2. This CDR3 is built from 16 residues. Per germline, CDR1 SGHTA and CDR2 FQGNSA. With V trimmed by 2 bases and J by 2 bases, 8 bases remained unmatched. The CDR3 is CASSLISGAGAYEQYF. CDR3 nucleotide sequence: TGTGCCAGCAGCTTAATTTCCGGAGCGGGGGCCTACGAGCAGTACTTC. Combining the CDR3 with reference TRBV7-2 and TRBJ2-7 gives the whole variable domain GAGVSQSPSNKVTEKGKDVELRCDPISGHTALYWYRQSLGQGLEFLIYFQGNSAPDKSGLPSDRFSAERTGGSVSTLTIQRTQQEDSAVYLCASSLISGAGAYEQYFGPGTRLTVT.

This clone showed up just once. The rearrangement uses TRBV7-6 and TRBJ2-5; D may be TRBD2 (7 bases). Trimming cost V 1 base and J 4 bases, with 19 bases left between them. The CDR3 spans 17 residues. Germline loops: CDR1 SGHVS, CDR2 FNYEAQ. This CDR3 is CASSLENLGGPGETQYF. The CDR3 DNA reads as TGTGCCAGCAGCTTAGAAAATTTGGGGGGGCCAGGAGAGACCCAGTACTTC.

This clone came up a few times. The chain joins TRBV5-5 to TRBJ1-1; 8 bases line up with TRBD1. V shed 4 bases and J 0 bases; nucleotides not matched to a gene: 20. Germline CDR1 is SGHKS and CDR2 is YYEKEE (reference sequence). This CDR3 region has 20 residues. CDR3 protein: CASSPGDRGPRPYMNTEAFF. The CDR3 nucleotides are TGTGCCAGCAGCCCGGGCGACAGGGGCCCTCGGCCTTATATGAACACTGAAGCTTTCTTT. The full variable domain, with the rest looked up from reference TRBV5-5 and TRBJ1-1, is DAGVTQSPTHLIKTRGQQVTLRCSPISGHKSVSWYQQVLGQGPQFIFQYYEKEERGRGNFPDRFSARQFPNYSSELNVNALLLGDSALYLCASSPGDRGPRPYMNTEAFFGQGTRLTVV.

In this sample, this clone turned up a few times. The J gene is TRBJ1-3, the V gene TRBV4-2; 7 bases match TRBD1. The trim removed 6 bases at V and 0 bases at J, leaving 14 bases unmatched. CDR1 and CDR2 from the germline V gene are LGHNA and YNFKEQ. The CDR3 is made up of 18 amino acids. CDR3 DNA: TGTGCCAGCAGACCAAGACCTACAGGGGACCACTCTGGAAACACCATATATTTT. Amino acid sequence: CASRPRPTGDHSGNTIYF.

Here the CDR3 DNA reads TGTGCCAGCAGCCAAGACTCAGGAACCTATGGCTACACCTTC. Residues: CASSQDSGTYGYTF. The chain couples TRBV4-2 to TRBJ1-2; no clear D. The length of the CDR3 is 14 residues. CDR1 and CDR2 from the germline V gene are LGHNA and YNFKEQ. V lost 0 bases, J lost 4 bases, and 9 bases lay in between.